This T cell receptor (beta chain) was identified in a study of T cells in Graves' hyperthyroidism and ophthalmopathy. As for the study in general: Specimen type is peripheral blood, collected at initial diagnosis prior to any treatment.

This clonotype showed up many times. Its specificity is unknown. The CDR3 regions of TCR beta were amplified from RNA transcripts. Primed by the HTBI set, a first-round RT-PCR was run on the TCR CDR3. MiXCR, run by TCRdb on the multiplex PCR reads, gives a single entry per CDR3 protein. Of about 720,000 distinct CDR3 sequences listed, about a sixth are singletons. V was clipped by 0 bases and J by 2 bases; unmatched bases: 10. There are 18 residues in the CDR3. The germline V gene encodes CDR1 SGHTA and CDR2 FQGTGA. Whole-study results and caveats: Peripheral blood also featured most of the thyroid clonotypes expanded above 0.001.

The genes are TRBV7-3 and TRBJ2-5; 9 bases align to TRBD2. The source of this sequence is a man aged 18-30 years with Graves' hyperthyroidism. Sequencing input: blood. DNA of the CDR3: TGTGCCAGCAGCTTAACGCCGGGAGGCAGCGGGGGGCAAGAGACCCAGTACTTC. Amino acid sequence: CASSLTPGGSGGQETQYF. Together with reference TRBV7-3 and TRBJ2-5, the CDR3 gives the full variable domain: GAGVSQTPSNKVTEKGKYVELRCDPISGHTALYWYRQSLGQGPEFLIYFQGTGAADDSGLPNDRFFAVRPEGSVSTLKIQRTERGDSAVYLCASSLTPGGSGGQETQYFGPGTRLLVL.